These 2 T cell receptor beta chains were all obtained from the same sample, sequenced in a study of long-term antiretroviral therapy in people with HIV. The run of the v3.0 immunoSEQ assay was at survey level. This table comes from immunoSEQ multiplex PCR, and its TCRdb copy is limited to in-frame clones, with some not included. This sample has roughly 25,000 clones; more than 65% occur once, and the top ten carry 5% to 6%. Sequencing used unsorted PBMCs, obtained 1.1 years before starting antiretroviral therapy. The receptors derive from a woman in her twenties or thirties with HIV.

The V call is TRBV2, the J call TRBJ1-2; 8 positions agree with TRBD1. This CDR3 has 15 amino acids. Unmatched junction bases numbered 12, after V lost 7 bases and J lost 5 bases. Germline V gives CDR1 SNHLY, CDR2 FYNNEI. CDR3 DNA: TGTGCCAGCATGGGACAGGCGGAGGGGGCATATGGCTACACCTTC. Translation: CASMGQAEGAYGYTF.

The V and J genes are TRBV18 and TRBJ1-1; TRBD1 might be the D (6 bases). Germline lookup yields CDR1 KGHSH and CDR2 LQKENI. Between the trimmed V and J ends, which lost 6 bases and 4 bases, there was a span of 15 bases. This CDR3 spans 14 amino acids. CDR3 in DNA: TGTGCCAGCTCCGGGGGGGGGCCGGGCACTGAAGCTTTCTTT. Translated, it gives CASSGGGPGTEAFF. Full variable domain (missing parts from reference TRBV18 and TRBJ1-1): NAGVMQNPRHLVRRRGQEARLRCSPMKGHSHVYWYRQLPEEGLKFMVYLQKENIIDESGMPKERFSAEFPKEGPSILRIQQVVRGDSAAYFCASSGGGPGTEAFFGQGTRLTVV.